The clone carrying this T cell receptor (beta chain) was observed at least ten times. Its antigen is unidentified. Investigators prepared the TCR beta libraries by applying iRepertoire HTBI primers and Arm-PCR of CDR3 regions. MiXCR was run by TCRdb on the multiplex PCR reads, yielding one entry per CDR3 protein. The profile covers 450,000 to 500,000 distinct CDR3 sequences, with 15% to 20% appearing a single time and 12% taken by the ten largest. Time point meaning: newly diagnosed GD, antithyroid drugs for less than 3 months. Making the TCR library involved RNA that had been extracted from PBMCs. The CDR3 runs 14 residues. Germline-derived CDR1 and CDR2 are DFQATT and SNEGSKA (reference sequence). V gave up 6 bases and J gave up 5 bases, with 19 bases separating them. This sample was included in a study of regulatory T cells in long-lasting Graves disease. Regarding the study as a whole: Tissue studied was limited to peripheral blood, excluding thyroid tissue.

In addition, the sample was reused for a study of T cells in Graves' hyperthyroidism and ophthalmopathy. In that study: Not enrolled were patients with uncontrolled infection, other autoimmune disease, pregnancy or lactation. Orbital computed tomography and thyroid ultrasound, together with serum TRAb and thyroxine and clinical symptoms, were used for diagnoses. Prediction of ophthalmopathy progression came a median 6.5 months pre-onset.

The sequencing here drew on peripheral blood mononuclear cells (PBMCs), taken at new diagnosis, from a patient treated with antithyroid drugs. The gene calls are TRBV20-1 and TRBJ2-5; tentatively, D is TRBD1 (6 bases). The source is a man aged 40-49 years with Graves disease. CDR3 protein: CSAARGWGHETQYF. The DNA for the CDR3 is TGCAGTGCCGCTAGAGGATGGGGGCACGAGACCCAGTACTTC.